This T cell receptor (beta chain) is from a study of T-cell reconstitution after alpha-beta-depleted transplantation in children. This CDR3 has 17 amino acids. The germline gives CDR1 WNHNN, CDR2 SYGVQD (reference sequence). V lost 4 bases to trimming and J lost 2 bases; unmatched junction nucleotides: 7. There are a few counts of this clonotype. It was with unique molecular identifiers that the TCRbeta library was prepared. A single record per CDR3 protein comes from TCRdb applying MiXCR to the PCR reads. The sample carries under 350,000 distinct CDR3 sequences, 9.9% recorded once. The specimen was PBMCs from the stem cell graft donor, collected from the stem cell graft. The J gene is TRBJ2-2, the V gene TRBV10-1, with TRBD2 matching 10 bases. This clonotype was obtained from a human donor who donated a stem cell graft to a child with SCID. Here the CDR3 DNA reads TGCGCCAGCAGTGGGGGACTAGCGTCGGGAAACACCGGGGAGCTGTTTTTT. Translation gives CASSGGLASGNTGELFF.